What follows is one T cell receptor beta chain and its context. This clone's antigen is unknown. The sample holds no much larger clone one base away, and base qualities are not on file. The data belong to a study of Siglec-9 on CD8 T cells in melanoma (dated by TCRdb to the late 2010s). Background for the entire study: In this study, researchers looked at how Siglec-9 is expressed on CD8+ T cells and what Siglec-9 does to regulate T cells within the melanoma tumor microenvironment. The study at large found these results: According to the report, an effector memory CD8+ T-cell subset that seemed to build up inside melanoma tumors was both marked and regulated by Siglec-9.

The CDR1 and CDR2 encoded by the germline V gene are SGHAT and FQNNGV. Cut back by 2 bases and 9 bases, the V and J ends lie 11 bases apart. The CDR3 runs 13 residues from the cysteine to the phenylalanine. Solely the CDR3 DNA is kept, with 39 bases framed from the first base. Libraries came from the immunoSEQ multiplex PCR assay. Here the immuneACCESS table is served through TCRdb, limited to in-frame sequences with V and J called. Missing clones are a known gap in these copies; in checked studies unresolved V genes cover under half, and the rest lacks a known reason. The sample table holds about 36,000 clones, of which about four fifths were seen once. In total, the top ten clones hold approximately 1.7% of the sample.

The origin of this receptor is a human donor in good health. The sequence is built from TRBV11-2 and TRBJ2-1; tentative D gene TRBD1, with 6 bases matching. The material sequenced was Siglec-9- CD8+ T cells sorted from blood. In light of the paper, this sample's cell subset or site label describes: CD8 T cells lacking Siglec-9. The bases are TGTGCCAGCAGCTTACACAGGGACGCTGAGCAGTTCTTC. It is translated as CASSLHRDAEQFF.